Shown below are 10 T cell receptor beta chains from a single sample sequenced in a study of T-cell memory formation after mild COVID-19. Each CDR3 protein is one row after TCRdb ran MiXCR on the 5' RACE reads. The sample records a few hundred thousand distinct CDR3 sequences, 20% to 25% being singletons. Sequencing was done on a sample of PBMCs or a T cell subset sorted from them (not recorded which). Source of these receptors: an adult woman who had mild COVID-19 (a few samples of this study predate the infection). Cell type and time point are not known.

The rearrangement uses TRBV5-1 and TRBJ1-1; no definite D call. CDR3 length: 16 amino acids. Germline loops: CDR1 SGHRS, CDR2 YFSETQ. Trimming removed 4 bases from V and 5 bases from J, with 21 bases in between. For the CDR3, the DNA is TGCGCCAGCAGCCCTGGGAAGGGAGTGGGGAATACTGAAGCTTTCTTT. It is translated as CASSPGKGVGNTEAFF.

The chain carries TRBV7-9 and TRBJ2-5; 12 bases align to TRBD2. The ends lost 6 bases at V and 0 bases at J; junction bases unmatched: 5. Germline V gives CDR1 SEHNR, CDR2 FQNEAQ (reference sequence). The CDR3 covers 16 residues. This CDR3 reads CASRPRLAGDQETQYF. DNA of the CDR3: TGTGCCAGCAGACCGAGACTAGCGGGGGACCAAGAGACCCAGTACTTC.

The chain uses TRBV5-1 and TRBJ2-7; TRBD2 matches at 8 bases. The CDR3 contains 16 residues. The V gene end was trimmed by 4 bases and the J gene end by 3 bases; junction bases not matched to a gene: 12. Germline CDR1 is SGHRS and CDR2 is YFSETQ. DNA of the CDR3: TGCGCCAGCAGCCTCATCCCCAGCGGGGGAGTCTACGAGCAGTACTTC. This codes for CASSLIPSGGVYEQYF.

This clonotype was counted a few times. This chain links TRBV5-1 with TRBJ1-1, with 7 bases fitting TRBD1. Germline V gene sequence: CDR1 SGHRS, CDR2 YFSETQ. The J segment lost 4 bases and the V segment lost 1 base, leaving 4 bases of the junction unmatched. The CDR3 runs 14 residues. The CDR3 DNA sequence: TGCGCCAGCAGCTTGCCGCGGACAGGCACTGAAGCTTTCTTT. Protein sequence: CASSLPRTGTEAFF.

This chain links TRBV7-9 with TRBJ2-4, with a tentative D call TRBD1 (6 bases). Germline V lookup: CDR1 SEHNR, CDR2 FQNEAQ (reference sequence). The CDR3 sequence is 15 residues long. The V end was cut by 5 bases, the J end by 0 bases, with 11 bases between. The CDR3 here is CASSGQPLAKNIQYF. The CDR3 DNA reads as TGTGCCAGCAGCGGACAGCCACTAGCCAAAAACATTCAGTACTTC.

This sequence joins TRBV12-3 or TRBV12-4 and TRBJ2-7, with D tentatively TRBD1 (5 bases). This CDR3 has 14 amino acids. Trimming pared 0 bases from V and 5 bases from J, leaving 11 bases between. CDR3 nucleotides: TGTGCCAGCAGTTTAGCGGGGCCAGGACACGAGCAGTACTTC. Translation gives CASSLAGPGHEQYF.

This clonotype turned up a few times. The chain recombines TRBV6-6 with TRBJ2-3; 8 nucleotides line up with TRBD1. Trimming removed 2 bases from V and 4 bases from J; junction bases left unmatched: 5. Germline V CDR1 and CDR2: MNHNY, SVGAGI (reference sequence). CDR3 length: 15 residues. The CDR3 protein is CASSYNEQGADTQYF. CDR3 DNA sequence: TGTGCCAGCAGTTACAACGAACAGGGGGCAGATACGCAGTATTTT.

The sample holds a few counts of this clonotype. The gene calls are TRBV6-2 or TRBV6-3 and TRBJ1-5, with a weak D call TRBD1 (5 bases). Germline V lookup: CDR1 MNHEY, CDR2 SVGEGT. The CDR3 is made up of 13 amino acids. Trimming left V 8 bases short and J 9 bases short, with 17 bases between. The CDR3 spells CASRETVLGPQHF. The DNA of the CDR3 is TGTGCCAGCCGGGAGACAGTCTTAGGGCCCCAGCATTTT.

J is TRBJ2-1 and V is TRBV7-2; the match to TRBD2 covers 7 bases. After removal of 1 base from V and 2 bases from J, the junction contained 5 bases not matched to a gene. CDR1 SGHTA and CDR2 FQGNSA come from the germline V gene. The CDR3 has 16 amino acids. The CDR3 reads CASSLDGGSTYNEQFF. The CDR3 region has the DNA TGTGCCAGCAGCTTAGATGGCGGGAGTACCTACAATGAGCAGTTCTTC.

CDR3 loop: CASRQDRDSGNTIYF. Written as DNA, the CDR3 is TGTGCCAGCAGACAGGACAGGGACTCTGGAAACACCATATATTTT. The V call is TRBV6-6, the J call TRBJ1-3; 8 positions match TRBD1. With V trimmed by 6 bases and J by 0 bases, 4 bases remained unmatched. Germline V gives CDR1 MNHNY, CDR2 SVGAGI (reference sequence). The CDR3 is 15 amino acids.